The present entry profiles one T cell receptor beta chain with its context. This clone was observed once. This receptor's antigen is unknown. The input lacks base qualities; no much larger clone sits a single base away. These data originate in a study of shared clonotypes between healthy human individuals (TCRdb year 2020). About the investigation overall: A couple of women and three men aged 18 to 49 years were included in the cohort. Per donor, three plates each were used for CD4 naive and CD4 memory, two for CD8 naive, and one for CD8 memory. Blood TCR repertoires of several healthy adults were deeply sequenced to estimate repertoire size and the extent of clonotype sharing between individuals. Libraries were prepared and TCR repertoires were sequenced by different laboratories using diverse techniques, in order to increase sequencing depth and limit assay-specific biases. Per donor, leukapheresis produced somewhere between about 0.9 and 10 billion PBMCs. General study outcomes and caveats: Sharing across several donors was observed for around 5% of naive CD4, over 3% of naive CD8, over 2% of memory CD4, and roughly 0.4% of memory CD8 clonotypes. Incomplete sequencing was indicated by rarefaction of sorted-subset datasets, despite the large sequencing depth. Only blood was sampled, and tissue TCR repertoires likely differ from those in blood. Compared with non-shared clonotypes, clonotypes shared by all four sorted-subset donors had higher generation probabilities. The genetic and exposure-history diversity represented was limited by the small number of donors. Larger estimated clonotype richness was generally found for naive subsets than for memory subsets. Based on pairwise subsampling, the degree of clonotype sharing among donors was expected to be affected by sequencing depth.

TCR CDR3 regions were amplified from genomic DNA by multiplex PCR using the deep immunoSEQ assay. For each cell subset, the extracted genomic DNA was distributed evenly across all wells of several immunoSEQ 96-well plates, and each plate served as one replicate. Each replicate PCR for sorted subsets received 200 ng genomic DNA, equal to about 29,000 T cell genomes. Purified libraries were quantified with a Qubit 3.0 fluorometer, sized on a Bioanalyzer 2100, and re-quantified with the KAPA Library Quantification kit. Each immunoSEQ 96-well plate was sequenced on its own single-read 150-cycle Illumina NextSeq 550 flow cell. Regarding the original processing steps: The immunoSEQ output contained only junctional sequences without quality scores, so filtering could not match that applied to full-length reads. To assign V/J genes and CDR3, sequences were annotated against IMGT germline references using PyIR, a Python wrapper for IgBLAST v1.9. Reads with weak V/J assignments (E-value above 1e-6), missing CDR3, stop codons, out-of-frame junctions, or ambiguous translated residues were removed. V3J clonotypes were defined as sequences sharing the same inferred V gene, J gene, and CDR3 amino acid sequence. Percentage overlap between repertoires was calculated by dividing the number of shared unique clonotypes by the size of the smaller repertoire. Three approaches were used to assess repertoire richness: RTK rarefaction, the Chao1 estimator, and Recon v2.1 estimates of unobserved clonotypes. For all TCRbeta clonotypes obtained by the gDNA method from several donors, generation probabilities were computed with OLGA. As stored in TCRdb, this immuneACCESS dataset retains in-frame rearrangements with V and J assigned. A fraction of the clones does not appear; measured against another copy, unresolved V genes explain less than half of the discrepancy, and the remainder lacks a known reason. V, J and clone size were drawn from that table, and D and trimming were deduced from the DNA. The sample has about 2.2 million clones on record, roughly 91% of them singletons. Jointly, the top ten make up about 1.8% of the sample.

CD8 naive samples consisted of CD45RO-negative cells that were positively selected for CCR7, yielding a CD45RA+CCR7+ population without TemRA cells. The donors were healthy, HIV-negative adults with no recently reported acute infections or vaccinations. Every donor was a Caucasian adult living in Nashville, Tennessee, USA. Blood was obtained by leukapheresis, after which PBMCs were separated by Ficoll-Histopaque density gradient centrifugation and cryopreserved in liquid nitrogen vapor phase. Purity and quantity of every magnetically sorted T cell population were checked by analytical flow cytometry. Genomic DNA was isolated from each sorted fraction and quantified by UV absorbance on a Nanodrop 2000c. Per the germline V gene, SGHVS is the CDR1 and FQNEAQ is the CDR2. The germline ends are 16 bases apart after V is trimmed by 2 bases and J by 2 bases. Reading from cysteine to phenylalanine, the CDR3 counts 17 amino acids. Of the read, only the CDR3 DNA is kept; its 51 bases are in frame from base 1.

Source material: naive CD8+ T cells from PBMCs. In light of the paper, this sample's cell subset or site label describes: CD45RA+CCR7+. The TCR originated in a man between 18 and 35 years old in good health. Some clones in this sample may be carry-over from other donors' samples. The chain is made from TRBV7-8 and TRBJ1-5; tentative D gene TRBD1, with 5 bases matching. In nucleotide form, the sequence is TGTGCCAGCAGCTTAAGGGCCAGGATGGGGGGCAATCAGCCCCAGCATTTT. Its protein reads: CASSLRARMGGNQPQHF.